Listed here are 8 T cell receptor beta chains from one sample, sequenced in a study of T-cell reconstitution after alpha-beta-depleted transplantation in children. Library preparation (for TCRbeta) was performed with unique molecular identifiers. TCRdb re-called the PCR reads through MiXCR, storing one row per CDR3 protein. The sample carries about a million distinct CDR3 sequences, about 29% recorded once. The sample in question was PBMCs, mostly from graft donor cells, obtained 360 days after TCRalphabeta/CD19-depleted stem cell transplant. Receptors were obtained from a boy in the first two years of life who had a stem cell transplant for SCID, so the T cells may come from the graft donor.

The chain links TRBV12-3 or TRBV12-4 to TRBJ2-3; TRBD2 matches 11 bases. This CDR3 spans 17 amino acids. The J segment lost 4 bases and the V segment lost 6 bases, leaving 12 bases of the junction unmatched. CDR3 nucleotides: TGTGCCAGCAGCACCCCAAGTAGCGGGGGGGCCGCAGATACGCAGTATTTT. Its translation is CASSTPSSGGAADTQYF.

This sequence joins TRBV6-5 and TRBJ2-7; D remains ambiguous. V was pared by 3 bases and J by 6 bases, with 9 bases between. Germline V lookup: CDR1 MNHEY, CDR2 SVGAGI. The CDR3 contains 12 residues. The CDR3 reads CASSYGPSEQYF. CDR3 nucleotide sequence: TGTGCCAGCAGTTATGGGCCCTCCGAGCAGTACTTC.

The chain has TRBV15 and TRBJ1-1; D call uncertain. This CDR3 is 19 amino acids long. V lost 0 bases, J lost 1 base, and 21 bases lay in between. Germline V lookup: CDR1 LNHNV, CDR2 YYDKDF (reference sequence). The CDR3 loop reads CATSRDRALFPGANTEAFF. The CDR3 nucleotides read TGTGCCACCAGCAGAGATCGGGCCCTCTTCCCAGGAGCGAACACTGAAGCTTTCTTT.

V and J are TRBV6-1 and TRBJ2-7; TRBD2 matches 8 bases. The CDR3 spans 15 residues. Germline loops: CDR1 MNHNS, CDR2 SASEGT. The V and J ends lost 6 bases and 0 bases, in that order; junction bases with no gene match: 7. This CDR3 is CASSVGTRPSYEQYF. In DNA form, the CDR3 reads TGTGCCAGCAGCGTGGGGACTAGACCCTCCTACGAGCAGTACTTC.

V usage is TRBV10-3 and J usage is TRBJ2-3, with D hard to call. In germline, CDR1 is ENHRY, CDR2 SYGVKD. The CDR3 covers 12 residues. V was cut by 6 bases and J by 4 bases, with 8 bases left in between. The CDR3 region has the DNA TGTGCCATCAGCGTTACAGCAGATACGCAGTATTTT. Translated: CAISVTADTQYF.

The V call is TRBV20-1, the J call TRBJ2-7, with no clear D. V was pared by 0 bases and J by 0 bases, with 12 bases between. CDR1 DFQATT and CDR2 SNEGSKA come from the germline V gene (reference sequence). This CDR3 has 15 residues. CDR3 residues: CSARDGLSSSYEQYF. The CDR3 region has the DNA TGCAGTGCTAGAGACGGGCTGTCGAGCTCCTACGAGCAGTACTTC.

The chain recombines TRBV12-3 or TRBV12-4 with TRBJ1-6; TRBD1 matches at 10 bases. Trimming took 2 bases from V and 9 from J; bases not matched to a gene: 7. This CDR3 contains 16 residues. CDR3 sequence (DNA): TGTGCCAGCAGTTTATTCGCGGGACAGGGGTTTTCACCCCTCCACTTT. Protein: CASSLFAGQGFSPLHF.

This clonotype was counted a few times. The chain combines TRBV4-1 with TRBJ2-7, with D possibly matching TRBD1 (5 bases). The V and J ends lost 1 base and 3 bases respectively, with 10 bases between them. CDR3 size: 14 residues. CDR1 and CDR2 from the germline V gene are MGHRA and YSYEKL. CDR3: CASSQVSGNYEQYF. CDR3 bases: TGCGCCAGCAGCCAAGTATCAGGGAACTACGAGCAGTACTTC.